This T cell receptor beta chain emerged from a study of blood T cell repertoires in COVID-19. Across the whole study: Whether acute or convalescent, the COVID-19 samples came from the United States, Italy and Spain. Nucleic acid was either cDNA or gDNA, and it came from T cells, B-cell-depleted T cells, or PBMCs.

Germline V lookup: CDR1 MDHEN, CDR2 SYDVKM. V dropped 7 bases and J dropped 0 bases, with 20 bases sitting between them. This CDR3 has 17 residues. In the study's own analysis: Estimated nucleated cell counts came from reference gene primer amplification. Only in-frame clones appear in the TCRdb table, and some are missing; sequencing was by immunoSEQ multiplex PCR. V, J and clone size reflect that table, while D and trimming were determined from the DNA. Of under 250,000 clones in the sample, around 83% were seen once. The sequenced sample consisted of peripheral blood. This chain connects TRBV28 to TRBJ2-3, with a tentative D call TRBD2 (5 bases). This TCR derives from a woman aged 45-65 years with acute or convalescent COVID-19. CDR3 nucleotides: TGTGCCAGCAAAGAGGGCGTCGCGTACTCCAGCACAGATACGCAGTATTTT. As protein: CASKEGVAYSSTDTQYF.